Described below is a single T cell receptor beta chain sequence and its context. What it binds is not known. Germline V gene sequence: CDR1 SGHAT, CDR2 FQNNGV. CDR3 size: 16 residues. The J segment lost 2 bases and the V segment lost 3 bases, leaving 9 bases of the junction unmatched. This specimen comes from a study of T cell repertoires in cytomegalovirus infection. On the study more broadly: Shared public TCR beta signatures pointed to both CMV infection and a matching HLA type. Findings of the study overall: HLA-C-restricted, CMV-specific TCR beta clonotypes were dominant ex vivo.

TCRdb re-called the reads with MiXCR, one entry per CDR3 protein. The sample consists of roughly 54,000 distinct CDR3 sequences, 33% of them appearing once. The chain employs TRBV11-2 and TRBJ2-7; TRBD1 agrees at 8 bases. Material for sequencing was PBMCs, sequenced either directly or after in vitro stimulation (not recorded which). The source is a human donor in good health (CMV status not recorded). Some clones in this sample may be carry-over from other donors' samples. CDR3 sequence: CASSFGRTGRTYEQYF. In DNA, the CDR3 is TGTGCCAGCAGCTTCGGCCGGACAGGGCGAACCTACGAGCAGTACTTC.